This TCR beta chain was identified during a study of CXCR3-negative and CXCR3-positive naive CD8 T cells. Looking at the study overall: The dataset comprises approximately 140 million TRB reads in total, with about 1.5 +/- 0.3 million reads per library. General study results and limits: CD5 surface expression was similar among naive subsets, and TCR strength was estimated by inference from TRB CDR3 properties. Memory CD8+ cells showed much lower diversity, while both naive subsets were comparably high. For naive cells, CXCR3-negative and CXCR3-positive subsets had similar TRBV-TRBJ usage; for memory cells, usage differed.

In germline, CDR1 is SQVTM, CDR2 ANQGSEA. The CDR3 covers 12 residues. Details on this clonotype: Its antigen is currently unknown.

With UMI labels, 5' RACE was used to prepare the TRB cDNA libraries. From the 5' RACE reads, TCRdb lists one entry per CDR3 protein and no DNA. In total, the table holds fewer than 60,000 distinct CDR3 sequences. The specimen sequenced was memory CD8+ T cells from blood. V is TRBV29-1 and J is TRBJ2-1; the TRBD2 assignment by TCRdb is unverifiable without DNA. This receptor was identified in a human donor in good health. Some clones in this sample may be carry-over from other donors' samples. The chain's CDR3 is CSGLAAPGEQFF.